Shown below are 13 T cell receptor beta chains from a single sample sequenced in a study of PD-1 blockade in classical Hodgkin lymphoma. Every patient relapsed after autologous stem cell transplantation, and brentuximab vedotin exposure varied. Libraries were prepared by immunoSEQ multiplex PCR; TCRdb keeps only in-frame clonotypes and omits some of them. The table lists nearly 60,000 clones, about 91% of them singletons. The specimen was peripheral blood mononuclear cells (PBMCs), collected before the second cycle of nivolumab. These receptor sequences come from a human donor with classical Hodgkin lymphoma.

The gene calls are TRBV27 and TRBJ2-7; possible D gene TRBD1, 6 bases. V shed 6 bases and J shed 3 bases, with 18 bases lying between them. The CDR3 is 15 residues long. The V gene's germline CDR1 is MNHEY and CDR2 SMNVEV (reference sequence). The DNA of the CDR3 is TGTGCCAGCAGCTCCGCACAGGGAAAAAACTACGAGCAGTACTTC. Its translation is CASSSAQGKNYEQYF.

The chain couples TRBV27 to TRBJ2-3; D is perhaps TRBD1 or TRBD2 (7 bases each). The CDR3 totals 15 residues. V lost 3 bases and J lost 4, with 14 bases in between. Germline V CDR1 and CDR2: MNHEY, SMNVEV (reference sequence). The CDR3 loop is CASSFAGGGADTQYF. For the CDR3, the DNA is TGTGCCAGCAGTTTCGCAGGGGGAGGGGCAGATACGCAGTATTTT.

V and J are TRBV21-1 and TRBJ2-7; TRBD1 is taken as the D call from the table, unchecked against the DNA. TRBV21-1 is flagged as a pseudogene. The length of the CDR3 is 16 residues. The CDR3: CASSKRIRQGRNEQYF. CDR3 coding DNA: TGTGCCAGCAGCAAAAGGATCCGACAGGGACGGAATGAGCAGTACTTC.

The chain recombines TRBV19 with TRBJ2-1; D remains unclear. The CDR3 is made up of 13 amino acids. CDR1 is LNHDA, CDR2 SQIVND, per germline (reference sequence). V was clipped by 4 bases and J by 5 bases, with 9 bases between them. CDR3 nucleotides: TGTGCCAGTAGTAGACGGATAAACAATGAGCAGTTCTTC. This translates into CASSRRINNEQFF.

The chain combines TRBV18 with TRBJ2-2; D call uncertain. With 0 bases removed from V and 6 bases from J, the gap between germline ends came to 2 bases. The V gene's germline CDR1 is KGHSH and CDR2 LQKENI. The CDR3 length is 12 residues. The CDR3: CASSPPPGELFF. CDR3 nucleotides: TGTGCCAGCTCACCACCGCCCGGGGAGCTGTTTTTT. Full variable domain (missing parts from reference TRBV18 and TRBJ2-2): NAGVMQNPRHLVRRRGQEARLRCSPMKGHSHVYWYRQLPEEGLKFMVYLQKENIIDESGMPKERFSAEFPKEGPSILRIQQVVRGDSAAYFCASSPPPGELFFGEGSRLTVL.

This chain links TRBV7-3 with TRBJ2-1; 13 bases fit TRBD2. The germline V gene has CDR1 SGHTA and CDR2 FQGTGA. This CDR3 has 20 amino acids. After removal of 2 bases from V and 0 bases from J, the junction contained 10 bases not matched to a gene. The CDR3 loop reads CASSLYHETSGGSSYNEQFF. The CDR3 DNA reads as TGTGCCAGCAGCTTATATCACGAGACTAGCGGGGGGAGCTCCTACAATGAGCAGTTCTTC.

This clone showed up just once. V gene TRBV18 combines with J gene TRBJ2-5; no definite D call. The CDR3 sequence is 16 residues long. The V and J ends lost 1 base and 2 bases respectively, with 14 bases between them. CDR1 KGHSH and CDR2 LQKENI come from the germline V gene. CDR3 residues: CASSPLYRQTQETQYF. In DNA, the CDR3 is TGTGCCAGCTCACCACTGTATCGTCAAACACAAGAGACCCAGTACTTC.

This clone was seen only once. The genes are TRBV19 and TRBJ1-5; maybe TRBD1 (5 bases). The CDR3 is 15 residues long. Trimming took 5 bases from V and 3 from J, leaving 14 bases between them. CDR1 is LNHDA, CDR2 SQIVND, per germline (reference sequence). CDR3 bases: TGTGCCAGTAGTTTTCCGGGACTCACCAATCAGCCCCAGCATTTT. Translating gives CASSFPGLTNQPQHF. Variable domain in full (rest from reference TRBV19 and TRBJ1-5): DGGITQSPKYLFRKEGQNVTLSCEQNLNHDAMYWYRQDPGQGLRLIYYSQIVNDFQKGDIAEGYSVSREKKESFPLTVTSAQKNPTAFYLCASSFPGLTNQPQHFGDGTRLSIL.

V usage is TRBV7-2 and J usage is TRBJ2-5; D uncertain. The CDR3 loop spans 14 amino acids. Germline-derived CDR1 and CDR2 are SGHTA and FQGNSA. Trimming cost V 2 bases and J 2 bases, with 9 bases left between them. The CDR3 DNA sequence: TGTGCCAGCAGCTTACCCGGGCCTCAAGAGACCCAGTACTTC. Translating it yields CASSLPGPQETQYF.

V and J are TRBV10-3 and TRBJ2-1, with 9 nucleotides matching TRBD2. V lost 10 bases and J lost 2; bases outside the gene matches: 6. The CDR3 consists of 14 residues. CDR1 is ENHRY and CDR2 is SYGVKD in the germline V gene. The CDR3 coding sequence is TGTGCCACCGAGCGGGAGGAGACCTACAATGAGCAGTTCTTC. The encoded protein is CATEREETYNEQFF.

The chain uses TRBV11-2 and TRBJ2-7, with 7 positions matching TRBD2. Germline assignment: CDR1 SGHAT and CDR2 FQNNGV. V gave up 2 bases and J gave up 5 bases; unmatched junction bases: 9. The CDR3 extends over 15 amino acids. The DNA for the CDR3 is TGTGCCAGCAGCTTACAAAATAATGGGAGGGACGAGCAGTACTTC. Its protein product is CASSLQNNGRDEQYF.

The V and J genes are TRBV6-1 and TRBJ2-7; 11 bases are a match to TRBD2. After removal of 2 bases from V and 4 bases from J, the junction contained 10 bases not matched to a gene. The CDR3 spans 17 residues. CDR1 MNHNS and CDR2 SASEGT come from the germline V gene. The DNA of the CDR3 is TGTGCCAGCAGTGAAATTTCTGGACTAGCGGGTGTTTACGAGCAGTACTTC. It translates to CASSEISGLAGVYEQYF.

This clone was detected a few times. The V call is TRBV5-1, the J call TRBJ2-7; the D is unclear. Trimming shortened V by 0 bases and J by 3 bases, and 7 bases separated the two germline ends. The CDR3 sequence is 13 residues long. Germline CDR1 and CDR2: SGHRS and YFSETQ. The CDR3 is CASSLEPHYEQYF. The CDR3, as DNA: TGCGCCAGCAGCTTGGAACCCCACTACGAGCAGTACTTC.